This T cell receptor (beta chain) comes out of a study of neurological immune-mediated disorders. This clonotype was found many times. The target antigen is unknown. The junction had 8 bases not matched to a gene; V was cut back by 5 bases and J by 0 bases. Germline V CDR1 and CDR2: MNHNY, SVGAGI (reference sequence). This CDR3 spans 17 amino acids. The cDNA was generated by 5'RACE with 10-nucleotide random UMIs. TCRdb reprocessed the 5' RACE reads with MiXCR, giving one entry per CDR3 protein. This table holds more than 30,000 distinct CDR3 sequences, about an eighth found once. Described time point: technical triplicate 2. The sorted libraries started from some 970,000 CD4+ or CD8+ T cells. Overall study results and limits: The most TCR clonal expansion was seen in HTLV-1-associated myelopathy, whereas the least was seen in multiple sclerosis, below the level in healthy controls.

The TCR comes from a female donor with HTLV-1-associated myelopathy (HAM/TSP). Sequenced: CD4+ T cells from blood. V usage is TRBV6-6 and J usage is TRBJ2-3; 10 nucleotides match TRBD2. This chain's CDR3 is CASSAGTSVRSTDTQYF. DNA of the CDR3: TGTGCCAGCAGTGCCGGGACTAGCGTAAGAAGCACAGATACGCAGTATTTT.